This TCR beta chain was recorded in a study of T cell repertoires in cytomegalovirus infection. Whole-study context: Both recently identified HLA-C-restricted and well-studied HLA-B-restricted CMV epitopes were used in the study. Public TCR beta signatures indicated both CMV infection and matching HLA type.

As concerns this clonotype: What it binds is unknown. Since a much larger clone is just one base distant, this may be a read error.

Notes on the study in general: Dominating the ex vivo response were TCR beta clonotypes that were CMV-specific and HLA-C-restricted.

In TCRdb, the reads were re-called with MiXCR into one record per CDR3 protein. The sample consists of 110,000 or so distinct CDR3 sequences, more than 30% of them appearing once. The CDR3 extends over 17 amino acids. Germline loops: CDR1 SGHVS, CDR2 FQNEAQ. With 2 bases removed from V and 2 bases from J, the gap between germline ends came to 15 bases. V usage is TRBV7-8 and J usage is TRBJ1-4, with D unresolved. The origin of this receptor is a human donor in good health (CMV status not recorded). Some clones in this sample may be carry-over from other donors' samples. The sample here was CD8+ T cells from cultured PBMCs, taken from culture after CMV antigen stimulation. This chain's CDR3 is CASSLLPRPLTNEKLFF. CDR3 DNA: TGTGCCAGCAGCTTATTGCCTCGGCCACTGACTAATGAAAAACTGTTTTTT.